The rows below give T cell receptor beta chains drawn from one sample of a study of CD8+CD57+ T cells in acquired aplastic anemia. TCRdb analysed the reads with MiXCR anew, one entry per CDR3 protein. The table records some 98,000 distinct CDR3 sequences, about 66% of them present only once. Material for sequencing was sorted CD4+, CD8+, or CD8+CD57+ T cells (not recorded which) from PBMCs. These TCRs come from a human donor with aplastic anemia. CDR3s include the opening cysteine and the closing phenylalanine or tryptophan. The D gene is left open where the match is weak. Not all rows give a size; the values are once, few, many and, for expanded clones, a class.

CDR3 protein: CATAGTNYGYTF
CDR3 DNA: TGTGCCACGGCCGGGACAAACTATGGCTACACCTTC
J gene: TRBJ1-2
D gene: .
V gene: TRBV10-3
clone size: .

CDR3 protein: CASSGKGARAEAFF
CDR3 DNA: TGTGCCAGCAGTGGTAAGGGGGCTCGTGCTGAAGCTTTCTTT
J gene: TRBJ1-1
D gene: TRBD1
V gene: TRBV25-1
clone size: .

CDR3 protein: CASKSGRDYTYEQYF
CDR3 DNA: TGTGCCAGCAAGTCGGGGAGGGACTACACCTACGAGCAGTACTTC
J gene: TRBJ2-7
D gene: TRBD2
V gene: TRBV2
clone size: .

CDR3 protein: CASSSLFRDSQHEQYF
CDR3 DNA: TGTGCCAGCAGCTCGCTCTTCCGGGACAGCCAGCACGAGCAGTACTTC
J gene: TRBJ2-7
D gene: TRBD1
V gene: TRBV25-1
clone size: many

CDR3 protein: CASSLNREGNIQYF
CDR3 DNA: TGTGCCAGCAGCTTAAACAGGGAGGGAAACATTCAGTACTTC
J gene: TRBJ2-4
D gene: .
V gene: TRBV11-2
clone size: once

CDR3 protein: CASSQTSATNTEAFF
CDR3 DNA: TGTGCCAGCAGCCAAACGAGCGCGACGAACACTGAAGCTTTCTTT
J gene: TRBJ1-1
D gene: .
V gene: TRBV3-1
clone size: .

CDR3 protein: CSAITSADYEQYF
CDR3 DNA: TGCAGTGCCATAACTAGCGCTGACTACGAGCAGTACTTC
J gene: TRBJ2-7
D gene: TRBD2
V gene: TRBV20-1
clone size: .

CDR3 protein: CATSRDREATDTQYF
CDR3 DNA: TGTGCCACCAGCAGAGATCGGGAGGCCACAGATACGCAGTATTTT
J gene: TRBJ2-3
D gene: TRBD2
V gene: TRBV15
clone size: .

CDR3 protein: CASSQSPTVYEQFF
CDR3 DNA: TGCGCCAGCAGCCAGAGCCCAACAGTGTATGAGCAGTTCTTC
J gene: TRBJ2-1
D gene: .
V gene: TRBV4-1
clone size: .

CDR3 protein: CASSSPSGTRGTDTQYF
CDR3 DNA: TGTGCCAGCAGTTCCCCTAGCGGGACGCGGGGCACAGATACGCAGTATTTT
J gene: TRBJ2-3
D gene: TRBD2
V gene: TRBV2
clone size: .

CDR3 protein: CSARVTGVNTEAFF
CDR3 DNA: TGCAGTGCTAGAGTGACAGGGGTCAACACTGAAGCTTTCTTT
J gene: TRBJ1-1
D gene: TRBD1
V gene: TRBV20-1
clone size: few

CDR3 protein: CASSYGTATEAFF
CDR3 DNA: TGTGCCAGCAGTTACGGGACAGCCACTGAAGCTTTCTTT
J gene: TRBJ1-1
D gene: TRBD1
V gene: TRBV6-5
clone size: medium-sized

CDR3 protein: CASSSGQGMELFF
CDR3 DNA: TGCGCCAGCAGTTCGGGACAGGGAATGGAACTGTTTTTT
J gene: TRBJ1-4
D gene: TRBD1
V gene: TRBV10-1
clone size: .

CDR3 protein: CASTPPQGTVSDEQFF
CDR3 DNA: TGTGCCAGCACTCCCCCGCAAGGGACCGTCTCCGATGAGCAGTTCTTC
J gene: TRBJ2-1
D gene: .
V gene: TRBV12-3/TRBV12-4
clone size: many

CDR3 protein: CAIGGREPYEQYF
CDR3 DNA: TGTGCCATCGGGGGCAGGGAACCCTACGAGCAGTACTTC
J gene: TRBJ2-7
D gene: .
V gene: TRBV10-3
clone size: .

CDR3 protein: CAISESRTAEAFF
CDR3 DNA: TGTGCCATCAGTGAGTCAAGGACGGCTGAAGCTTTCTTT
J gene: TRBJ1-1
D gene: .
V gene: TRBV10-3
clone size: .

CDR3 protein: CASSGVGIYEQYF
CDR3 DNA: TGTGCCAGCAGCGGGGTAGGAATTTACGAGCAGTACTTC
J gene: TRBJ2-7
D gene: .
V gene: TRBV2
clone size: .

CDR3 protein: CASSDPFGTEAFF
CDR3 DNA: TGTGCCAGCAGTGATCCCTTTGGCACTGAAGCTTTCTTT
J gene: TRBJ1-1
D gene: .
V gene: TRBV25-1
clone size: .

CDR3 protein: CASSSQRTVQETQYF
CDR3 DNA: TGTGCCAGCAGCTCACAAAGGACAGTCCAAGAGACCCAGTACTTC
J gene: TRBJ2-5
D gene: .
V gene: TRBV11-2
clone size: .

CDR3 protein: CASSSWRGGSGRSGELFF
CDR3 DNA: TGTGCCAGCAGTTCATGGCGGGGGGGCTCTGGTCGGAGCGGGGAGCTGTTTTTT
J gene: TRBJ2-2
D gene: TRBD2
V gene: TRBV12-3/TRBV12-4
clone size: once

CDR3 protein: CASISGLAGGRFYEQYF
CDR3 DNA: TGTGCCAGCATCTCGGGACTAGCGGGAGGAAGGTTCTACGAGCAGTACTTC
J gene: TRBJ2-7
D gene: TRBD2
V gene: TRBV6-1
clone size: .

CDR3 protein: CSARALVGDRSTDTQYF
CDR3 DNA: TGCAGTGCTAGAGCCTTGGTGGGGGACAGGAGCACAGATACGCAGTATTTT
J gene: TRBJ2-3
D gene: TRBD1
V gene: TRBV20-1
clone size: .

CDR3 protein: CASIAAGGRYEQYF
CDR3 DNA: TGTGCCAGCATAGCAGCGGGAGGTCGCTACGAGCAGTACTTC
J gene: TRBJ2-7
D gene: TRBD2
V gene: TRBV2
clone size: once

CDR3 protein: CATSRDRGTGELFF
CDR3 DNA: TGTGCCACCAGCAGGGACAGGGGTACCGGGGAGCTGTTTTTT
J gene: TRBJ2-2
D gene: TRBD1
V gene: TRBV15
clone size: few

CDR3 protein: CASSPPLVNQPQHF
CDR3 DNA: TGTGCCAGCAGCCCCCCCTTGGTCAATCAGCCCCAGCATTTT
J gene: TRBJ1-5
D gene: .
V gene: TRBV11-2
clone size: .

CDR3 protein: CSAYNQPQHF
CDR3 DNA: TGCAGTGCATACAATCAGCCCCAGCATTTT
J gene: TRBJ1-5
D gene: .
V gene: TRBV20-1
clone size: .

CDR3 protein: CATSNHRAAIYEQYF
CDR3 DNA: TGTGCCACCAGCAACCACCGCGCCGCCATATACGAGCAGTACTTC
J gene: TRBJ2-7
D gene: .
V gene: TRBV15
clone size: .

CDR3 protein: CASSLAGANSYEQYF
CDR3 DNA: TGTGCCAGCAGTCTAGCGGGAGCCAACTCCTACGAGCAGTACTTC
J gene: TRBJ2-7
D gene: TRBD2
V gene: TRBV25-1
clone size: .

CDR3 protein: CSAMTGADSPLHF
CDR3 DNA: TGCAGTGCAATGACAGGGGCTGATTCACCCCTCCACTTT
J gene: TRBJ1-6
D gene: TRBD1
V gene: TRBV20-1
clone size: few

CDR3 protein: CAIRGSGSNQPQHF
CDR3 DNA: TGTGCCATCAGGGGGTCAGGGAGCAATCAGCCCCAGCATTTT
J gene: TRBJ1-5
D gene: .
V gene: TRBV10-3
clone size: .